This entry lists 14 T cell receptor beta chains sequenced from one sample in a study of blood T cell repertoires in COVID-19. Method: immunoSEQ multiplex PCR; TCRdb's copy keeps in-frame clones and lacks some. The profile covers about 260,000 clones, with around nine tenths appearing a single time and roughly 5.6% taken by the ten largest. The sample comprised peripheral blood. The source of these receptors is a woman aged 60-75 years with COVID-19, enrolled during active disease.

V usage is TRBV28 and J usage is TRBJ2-1; 15 bases fit TRBD2. CDR3 size: 16 residues. Germline V gives CDR1 MDHEN, CDR2 SYDVKM. The junction had 7 bases not matched to a gene; V was cut back by 4 bases and J by 9 bases. CDR3 in amino acids: CASSSVGLAGGGEQFF. For the CDR3, the DNA is TGTGCCAGCAGTTCCGTGGGACTAGCGGGAGGAGGTGAGCAGTTCTTC.

The rearrangement links TRBV27 to TRBJ2-2, with D tentatively TRBD2 (7 bases). The germline V gene encodes CDR1 MNHEY and CDR2 SMNVEV (reference sequence). This CDR3 has 13 residues. V was shortened by 6 bases and J by 9 bases, with 14 bases between the two germline ends. This chain's CDR3 is CASSLWGGRELFF. The CDR3 coding sequence is TGTGCCAGCAGCCTCTGGGGGGGGCGGGAGCTGTTTTTT.

J is TRBJ1-5 and V is TRBV29-1; D remains ambiguous. The V end lost 4 bases, the J end lost 1 base, and 11 bases lay between the germline ends. In germline, CDR1 is SQVTM, CDR2 ANQGSEA. This CDR3 is built from 14 residues. The CDR3 loop is CSVVVVGSNQPQHF. The DNA for the CDR3 is TGCAGCGTTGTTGTGGTGGGCAGCAATCAGCCCCAGCATTTT.

This sequence joins TRBV3-1 (or the pseudogene TRBV3-2) and TRBJ2-2; D unclear. There are 14 residues in the CDR3. V dropped 1 base and J dropped 4 bases, with 7 bases sitting between them. CDR1 and CDR2 from the germline V gene are LGHDT and YNNKEL (reference sequence). CDR3 protein: CASSQVSLTGELFF. The DNA of the CDR3 is TGTGCCAGCAGCCAAGTATCCCTCACCGGGGAGCTGTTTTTT.

This clone appeared a few times. V and J are TRBV5-4 and TRBJ1-2; D gene ambiguous. Trimming removed 2 bases at V and 12 bases at J, with 20 bases between. Germline CDR1 reads SGHNT; CDR2 reads YYREEE (reference sequence). This CDR3 is built from 14 residues. The DNA of the CDR3 is TGTGCCAGCAGCTTCATCTCCAAAGACATGGATAACACCTTC. It specifies CASSFISKDMDNTF.

The chain employs TRBV14 and TRBJ1-1; TRBD1 matches at 9 bases. CDR1 and CDR2 (germline): SGHDN, FVKESK. CDR3 length equals 19 residues. The J segment lost 4 bases and the V segment lost 4 bases, leaving 19 bases of the junction unmatched. The chain's CDR3 is CASSRTQDRGWVASTEAFF. As DNA, the CDR3 is TGTGCCAGCAGCCGAACCCAGGACAGGGGATGGGTTGCGAGCACTGAAGCTTTCTTT.

This clone has a single count. The gene calls are TRBV18 and TRBJ1-2; 9 bases align to TRBD1. Germline-derived CDR1 and CDR2 are KGHSH and LQKENI. The length of the CDR3 is 15 residues. The ends lost 6 bases at V and 4 bases at J; junction bases unmatched: 9. The CDR3 DNA reads as TGTGCCAGCTCTCGGGACAGGGAAGGTTCCTATGGCTACACCTTC. It codes for CASSRDREGSYGYTF.

The gene calls are TRBV19 and TRBJ1-6; 7 nucleotides align to TRBD1. Trimming took 3 bases from V and 4 from J; bases not matched to a gene: 9. The CDR3 extends over 17 amino acids. Looked up from germline, CDR1 is LNHDA and CDR2 is SQIVND (reference sequence). CDR3 nucleotides: TGTGCCAGTAGTATCAGGGGGGCTGCAGGATATAATTCACCCCTCCACTTT. This codes for CASSIRGAAGYNSPLHF.

V gene TRBV7-9 combines with J gene TRBJ2-1; the match to TRBD2 covers 9 bases. The germline V gene encodes CDR1 SEHNR and CDR2 FQNEAQ (reference sequence). Trimming cost V 5 bases and J 7 bases; bases outside gene matches: 9. CDR3 length equals 15 residues. CDR3 residues: CASSVTSGWGNEQFF. In nucleotides, the CDR3 is TGTGCCAGCAGCGTGACTAGCGGTTGGGGGAATGAGCAGTTCTTC.

The J gene is TRBJ2-2, the V gene TRBV5-1, with D possibly TRBD2 on 5 matching bases. The CDR3 consists of 14 residues. Germline CDR1 reads SGHRS; CDR2 reads YFSETQ. With 1 base removed from V and 6 bases from J, the gap between germline ends came to 10 bases. The CDR3, as DNA: TGCGCCAGCAGCTTGAGGACTTCCGCCGGGGAGCTGTTTTTT. Its protein product is CASSLRTSAGELFF. The full variable domain, its missing parts supplied by reference TRBV5-1 and TRBJ2-2, is KAGVTQTPRYLIKTRGQQVTLSCSPISGHRSVSWYQQTPGQGLQFLFEYFSETQRNKGNFPGRFSGRQFSNSRSEMNVSTLELGDSALYLCASSLRTSAGELFFGEGSRLTVL.

The chain recombines TRBV5-6 with TRBJ2-4; 9 positions match TRBD1. V lost 1 base, J lost 0 bases, and 5 bases stayed unmatched. Germline values: CDR1 SGHDT, CDR2 YYEEEE. This CDR3 has 17 amino acids. The CDR3 nucleotides are TGTGCCAGCAGCTTGCCGACAGGGGGACTAGCCAAAAACATTCAGTACTTC. Its translation is CASSLPTGGLAKNIQYF.

The gene calls are TRBV10-3 and TRBJ1-2; TRBD1 aligns across 9 bases. This CDR3 spans 16 amino acids. Germline V gives CDR1 ENHRY, CDR2 SYGVKD. The V segment lost 6 bases and the J segment 7 bases; nucleotides outside the gene matches: 15. CDR3 in amino acids: CAISQNRDRALGGYTF. CDR3 DNA sequence: TGTGCCATCAGCCAAAACCGGGACAGGGCCCTAGGTGGCTACACCTTC.

The chain combines TRBV15 with TRBJ2-7; 11 positions match TRBD2. Germline V CDR1 and CDR2: LNHNV, YYDKDF (reference sequence). V lost 1 base and J lost 5; bases outside the gene matches: 7. The CDR3 extends over 16 amino acids. CDR3 loop: CATSRGFSGRAHEQYF. CDR3 sequence (DNA): TGTGCCACCAGCAGAGGGTTTAGCGGGAGGGCCCACGAGCAGTACTTC.

This clone has a handful of counts. The J gene is TRBJ2-5, the V gene TRBV27; unclear D gene. Germline V gene data show CDR1 as MNHEY and CDR2 as SMNVEV (reference sequence). V was cut by 0 bases and J by 5 bases, with 13 bases left in between. This CDR3 is 15 amino acids long. Written as DNA, the CDR3 is TGTGCCAGCAGTTTATCAACAACGGGTCGCGAGACCCAGTACTTC. It encodes CASSLSTTGRETQYF.